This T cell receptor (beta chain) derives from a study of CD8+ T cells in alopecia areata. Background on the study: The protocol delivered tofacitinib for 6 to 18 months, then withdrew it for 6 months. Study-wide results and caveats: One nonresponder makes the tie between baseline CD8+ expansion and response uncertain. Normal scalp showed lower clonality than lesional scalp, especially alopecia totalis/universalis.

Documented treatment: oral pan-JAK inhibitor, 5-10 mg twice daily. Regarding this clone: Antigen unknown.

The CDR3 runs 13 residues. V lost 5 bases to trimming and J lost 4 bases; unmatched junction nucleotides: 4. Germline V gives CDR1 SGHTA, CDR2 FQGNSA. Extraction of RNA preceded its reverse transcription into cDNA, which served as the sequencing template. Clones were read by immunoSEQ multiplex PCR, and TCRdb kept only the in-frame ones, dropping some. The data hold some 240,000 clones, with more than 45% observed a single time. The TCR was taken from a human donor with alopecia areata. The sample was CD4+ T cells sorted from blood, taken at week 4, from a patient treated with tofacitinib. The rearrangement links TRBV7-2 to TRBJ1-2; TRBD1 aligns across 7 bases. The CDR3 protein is CASSDGQVYGYTF. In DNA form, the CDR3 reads TGTGCCAGCAGCGACGGACAGGTCTATGGCTACACCTTC.